The 17 T cell receptor beta chains given below trace back to one sample, sequenced in a study of blood T cell repertoires in COVID-19. TCRdb's table, derived via immunoSEQ multiplex PCR, lists solely in-frame clones and lacks some. The sample contains approximately 270,000 clones, around 85% of which appear only once. The sequenced sample was peripheral blood. The receptors here all came from a human donor with COVID-19, enrolled during active disease. The donor label of this sample is uncertain.

The chain is built from TRBV19 and TRBJ2-5, with 11 bases identical to TRBD1. Germline V CDR1 and CDR2: LNHDA, SQIVND (reference sequence). CDR3 length equals 14 residues. With 6 bases clipped from V and 1 base from J, the junction kept 1 base outside the gene matches. CDR3 bases: TGTGCCAGTAGGGGGACAGGGGGCCAAGAGACCCAGTACTTC. Protein sequence: CASRGTGGQETQYF.

The chain links TRBV9 to TRBJ2-3, with 7 bases aligning to TRBD2. CDR3 size: 18 residues. The germline V gene has CDR1 SGDLS and CDR2 YYNGEE. Unmatched junction bases numbered 17, after V lost 4 bases and J lost 3 bases. The CDR3 is CASSTLPAGRLNTDTQYF. The CDR3 DNA sequence: TGTGCCAGCAGCACCCTCCCGGCCGGGAGGTTGAATACAGATACGCAGTATTTT. The full variable domain, its missing parts supplied by reference TRBV9 and TRBJ2-3, is DSGVTQTPKHLITATGQRVTLRCSPRSGDLSVYWYQQSLDQGLQFLIQYYNGEERAKGNILERFSAQQFPDLHSELNLSSLELGDSALYFCASSTLPAGRLNTDTQYFGPGTRLTVL.

This clone was observed a single time. The CDR3 sequence is CASSPQGSTNQPQHF. The CDR3 DNA follows: TGTGCCAGCAGCCCACAGGGAAGCACCAATCAGCCCCAGCATTTT. The V and J genes are TRBV7-2 and TRBJ1-5, with a possible D match to TRBD1 (6 bases). Trimming took 5 bases from V and 3 from J, leaving 14 bases between them. The CDR3 totals 15 residues. CDR1 and CDR2 (germline): SGHTA, FQGNSA.

In this sample, this clone turned up once. The chain links TRBV6-1 to TRBJ2-3, with 7 bases that match TRBD1. Looked up from germline, CDR1 is MNHNS and CDR2 is SASEGT. The CDR3 covers 13 residues. V was clipped by 3 bases and J by 6 bases; unmatched bases: 3. The CDR3 nucleotides are TGTGCCAGCAGTGAGACAGGGCATGATACGCAGTATTTT. Its protein product is CASSETGHDTQYF.

In the case of this clone: At one end the junction does not follow the germline gene, possibly because of a read error. The chain links TRBV7-7 to TRBJ2-7; 7 positions match TRBD2. Germline V gives CDR1 SSHAT, CDR2 FNYEAQ (reference sequence). The CDR3 is 14 amino acids. The DNA for the CDR3 is TGTGCTAGCAGCCCCGGGGACTACTCCTACGAGCAGTACTTC. Amino acid sequence: CASSPGDYSYEQYF.

The chain couples TRBV6-5 to TRBJ1-4; D is perhaps TRBD1 (5 bases). Looked up from germline, CDR1 is MNHEY and CDR2 is SVGAGI. The CDR3 covers 14 residues. Trimming removed 6 bases at V and 6 bases at J, with 14 bases between. CDR3 amino acids: CASRLDSLDEKLFF. Here the CDR3 DNA reads TGTGCCAGCAGATTAGACAGTTTAGATGAAAAACTGTTTTTT.

V gene TRBV9 combines with J gene TRBJ2-7; TRBD2 might be the D (5 bases). The CDR3 has 14 residues. Germline V CDR1 and CDR2: SGDLS, YYNGEE. The V gene lost 1 base and the J gene lost 0 bases, with 8 bases spanning the gap. The CDR3 region has the DNA TGTGCCAGCAGCGTACAGACTACCTCCTACGAGCAGTACTTC. Its protein product is CASSVQTTSYEQYF.

The rearrangement joins TRBV7-2 to TRBJ1-1; D gene ambiguous. The V end was cut by 5 bases, the J end by 4 bases, with 14 bases between. CDR3 length equals 14 residues. Germline values: CDR1 SGHTA, CDR2 FQGNSA. CDR3 nucleotides: TGTGCCAGCAGCCCCAACAGTTACGGCACTGAAGCTTTCTTT. Protein: CASSPNSYGTEAFF.

The chain recombines TRBV28 with TRBJ2-1; D perhaps matches TRBD1 (5 bases). The CDR3 totals 13 residues. Looked up from germline, CDR1 is MDHEN and CDR2 is SYDVKM. The CDR3 here is CGAFSHRSNEQFF. The CDR3 nucleotides are TGTGGGGCTTTCTCTCACAGGAGCAATGAGCAGTTCTTC.

This clone was seen a handful of times. The chain couples TRBV6-5 to TRBJ1-1, with D possibly TRBD1 on 5 matching bases. V was pared by 0 bases and J by 2 bases, with 13 bases between. The length of the CDR3 is 16 residues. The V gene's germline CDR1 is MNHEY and CDR2 SVGAGI. This CDR3 reads CASSYSPIRENTEAFF. CDR3 sequence (DNA): TGTGCCAGCAGTTACTCGCCGATCAGGGAAAACACTGAAGCTTTCTTT.

This clone was seen only once. CDR3 nucleotides: TGTGCCAGCAGTCCCCCACTGACCTATAATTCACCCCTCCACTTT. It yields the protein CASSPPLTYNSPLHF. The rearrangement joins TRBV28 to TRBJ1-6; D call uncertain. V was shortened by 5 bases and J by 2 bases, with 10 bases between the two germline ends. CDR1 and CDR2 from the germline V gene are MDHEN and SYDVKM. The CDR3 is made up of 15 amino acids.

V and J are TRBV7-8 and TRBJ1-2; D remains ambiguous. The CDR3 length is 14 residues. The ends were cut back, 2 bases at V and 0 bases at J, with 7 bases in the middle. Germline values: CDR1 SGHVS, CDR2 FQNEAQ. The CDR3 DNA sequence: TGTGCCAGCAGCTTACAGCGGACTAACTATGGCTACACCTTC. It translates to CASSLQRTNYGYTF.

The V gene is TRBV6-2 or TRBV6-3, the J gene TRBJ2-1, with 8 bases matching TRBD2. V lost 2 bases and J lost 4; bases outside the gene matches: 10. The CDR3 runs to 17 residues. Looked up from germline, CDR1 is MNHEY and CDR2 is SVGEGT. The CDR3 DNA sequence: TGTGCCAGCAGTTACGGAGTCCTAGCGGGTATATACAATGAGCAGTTCTTC. It specifies CASSYGVLAGIYNEQFF.

The rearrangement links TRBV9 to TRBJ2-2, with 7 bases lining up with TRBD2. This CDR3 contains 15 residues. Germline V gene sequence: CDR1 SGDLS, CDR2 YYNGEE. The trim removed 0 bases at V and 3 bases at J, leaving 2 bases unmatched. The DNA of the CDR3 is TGTGCCAGCAGCGTAGTTCTAGCGGACACCGGGGAGCTGTTTTTT. Protein sequence: CASSVVLADTGELFF.

This clone was seen at least ten times. The chain couples TRBV19 to TRBJ2-7; perhaps TRBD1 as D (6 bases). V was shortened by 4 bases and J by 2 bases, with 12 bases between the two germline ends. This CDR3 is built from 14 residues. Germline V CDR1 and CDR2: LNHDA, SQIVND (reference sequence). This chain's CDR3 is CASSTTGNPYEQYF. The CDR3, as DNA: TGTGCCAGTAGTACAACAGGGAACCCCTACGAGCAGTACTTC.

The genes are TRBV27 and TRBJ1-4; D gene ambiguous. The CDR3 consists of 15 residues. V shed 1 base and J shed 3 bases, with 9 bases lying between them. Germline CDR1 MNHEY, CDR2 SMNVEV (reference sequence). CDR3 nucleotide sequence: TGTGCCAGCAGTTTATATAGCTTGCCTAATGAAAAACTGTTTTTT. Translated: CASSLYSLPNEKLFF. The entire variable domain, with the rest obtained from reference TRBV27 and TRBJ1-4, is as follows: EAQVTQNPRYLITVTGKKLTVTCSQNMNHEYMSWYRQDPGLGLRQIYYSMNVEVTDKGDVPEGYKVSRKEKRNFPLILESPSPNQTSLYFCASSLYSLPNEKLFFGSGTQLSVL.

V usage is TRBV19 and J usage is TRBJ1-2; the D is unclear. The V and J ends lost 3 bases and 5 bases respectively, with 19 bases between them. Looked up from germline, CDR1 is LNHDA and CDR2 is SQIVND (reference sequence). CDR3 length: 16 amino acids. The CDR3: CASSMTERYIEYGYTF. DNA for the CDR3: TGTGCCAGTAGTATGACGGAGAGGTATATCGAGTATGGCTACACCTTC.